This T cell receptor beta chain is from a study of radiation and T cells in renal cell carcinoma. Study findings and constraints: In blood, top tumor clones expanded by 2 weeks, shrinking by 4.

The assay was immunoSEQ multiplex PCR, and TCRdb's table has in-frame clones only and misses some. The sample has roughly 100,000 clones, less than 90% seen once. This sample's time point: baseline pretreatment blood. Sample treatment: 15 Gy SBRT to primary tumor, nephrectomy 4 weeks later. Trimming at V came to 0 bases and at J to 2 bases, leaving 7 bases not matched to a gene. Germline V gene sequence: CDR1 LGHNA, CDR2 YSLEER. CDR3 length equals 18 residues. Points on this clone: The antigen is undetermined.

The sequencing used blood, collected from a patient whose treatment included radiotherapy and nephrectomy. This rearrangement joins TRBV4-3 to TRBJ2-6; 7 bases fit TRBD1. The sequence was collected from a middle-aged man with renal cell carcinoma. DNA of the CDR3: TGCGCCAGCAGCCAAGAATACAACACAGGGGCTGGGGCCAACGTCCTGACTTTC. Amino acids: CASSQEYNTGAGANVLTF.